This TCR delta chain is from a study of fetal and pediatric gammadelta thymocytes (dated 2022 in TCRdb). With regard to the full study: To strengthen a single-cell study of gammadelta thymocyte development, the researchers used bulk gammadelta thymocyte repertoires that mixed previously published data with newly generated, unpublished data. Previously published data (refs 27,28) and unpublished data were combined in the bulk gammadelta thymocyte repertoires. A total of 10 or so subjects, comprising 3 fetal thymus donors and 7 pediatric thymus donors, were covered by the bulk gammadelta thymocyte repertoire set. Bulk TCR repertoire data were added to increase subject numbers and strengthen the CDR3 publicity analysis. Overall results and qualifications from the work: Compared with post-natal repertoires, fetal gammadelta thymocyte repertoires had previously been reported to be enriched for TRDV2, TRGV8 and TRGV9 usage, low N additions and public CDR3s.

Sequencing instrument: Illumina MiSeq. The source study handled its data this way. For publicity analysis, the Vgamma9Vdelta2 and nonVgamma9Vdelta2 bulk CDR3 files were merged for each subject into one combined repertoire per subject. Using base R and dplyr, each CDR3 amino acid sequence was checked across 9 single-cell datasets and roughly 10 bulk repertoires to give a publicity score ranging from 0 to 19. TCRdb called clones from the public reads with CATT, and repeated DNA sequences were later combined into one row. The V and J calls come from TCRdb's annotation, not from the publication. The sample data list around 720 delta-chain clones, and roughly 19% of these were observed just once. The top ten constitute 20% to 25% of the sample. In Singapore, elective pregnancy terminations performed for socio-psychological reasons at 14 to 22 weeks estimated gestational age were the source of the fetal thymuses. Every fetus was judged structurally normal, both by ultrasound before the termination and by gross morphological examination after the termination. For staining, thymocytes received Zombie NIR viability dye along with antibodies against CD3 (UCHT1), TCRgammadelta (11F2), TCRVgamma9 (IMMU360) and TCRVdelta2 (IMMU389). TRD and TRG CDR3 repertoires were generated in bulk, separately, from sorted Vgamma9Vdelta2 and nonVgamma9Vdelta2 gammadelta thymocytes obtained from human fetal and pediatric thymuses. Thymic cell suspensions were prepared from fetal and post-natal thymuses as described previously. Vgamma9Vdelta2 thymocytes were sorted as CD3+ gammadeltaTCR+ Vgamma9+ Vdelta2+ cells. A FACS Aria III cell sorter (BD Biosciences) was used to carry out the cell sorting.

From a lookup of the germline V gene, CDR1 and CDR2 are GEAIGNYY and EKD. The CDR3 covers 12 residues, taking in both the cysteine and the phenylalanine. Of all the DNA, just the CDR3 is kept, 36 bases in frame from base 1. The V and J ends are trimmed by 3 bases and 2 bases, leaving 6 bases between them. By how much of the sample it makes up, this clone is large (0.1 to 1%). Its specific antigen is unknown. Base qualities are not at hand, and no much larger clone is one base apart. The sequence came from a human fetus. The chain employs TRDV2 and TRDJ1, with TRDD3 as a weak D call on 6 bases. The sequenced material came from Vgamma9Vdelta2 gamma-delta T cells from the thymus. According to the study, the label for this sample's cell subset or site signals: sorted CD3+gammadeltaTCR+Vgamma9+Vdelta2+ thymocytes. The CDR3 amino acid sequence is: CACDWGTDKLIF. In nucleotides, the sequence is TGTGCCTGTGACTGGGGGACCGATAAACTCATCTTT.